This section outlines one TCR beta chain sequence together with its context. This record comes from a study of shared clonotypes between healthy human individuals. V lost 6 bases and J lost 0, with 8 bases in between. This CDR3 is 14 amino acids long. Per germline, CDR1 SNHLY and CDR2 FYNNEI. Original analysis: Junction-only sequences without quality scores came from ImmunoSEQ, so filtering differed. This table comes from immunoSEQ multiplex PCR, and its TCRdb copy is limited to in-frame clones, with some not included. That table furnishes V, J and clone size, whereas the DNA furnished D and trimming. The table lists roughly 2.6 million clones, around 90% of them singletons.

The sample consisted of naive CD4+ T cells sorted from blood. Described subset: CD45RA+ positively selected. V and J are TRBV2 and TRBJ2-2, with D hard to call. This sequence was found in a man aged 18 to 30 in good health. CDR3 coding DNA: TGTGCCAGCAGGAGTAAGGCGAACACCGGGGAGCTGTTTTTT. Its translation: CASRSKANTGELFF.